These T cell receptor beta chains were read from a single sample in a study of early T cells in non-severe SARS-CoV-2 infection. TCRdb processed the 5' RACE reads anew with MiXCR; each CDR3 protein has one entry. The top ten clones hold about 12% of a sample with approximately 77,000 distinct CDR3 sequences, roughly a sixth of them seen once. Sequenced: whole blood. These receptors all stem from an adult who was a healthcare worker with PCR-confirmed SARS-CoV-2 infection or an uninfected control (not recorded which). CDR3s include the opening cysteine and the closing phenylalanine or tryptophan. D genes are given only for firm matches. Only part of the rows carry a size: once, few, many, or a class if the clone is expanded.

CDR3,DNA,J,V,D,size
CASRETGGNTEAFF,TGTGCCAGTAGGGAAACAGGGGGGAACACTGAAGCTTTCTTT,TRBJ1-1,TRBV19,TRBD1,-
CSASRNTGELFF,TGCAGTGCTAGCCGAAACACCGGGGAGCTGTTTTTT,TRBJ2-2,TRBV20-1,-,-
CASSLTSGGYTGELFF,TGCGCCAGCAGCTTGACTAGCGGGGGTTACACCGGGGAGCTGTTTTTT,TRBJ2-2,TRBV5-1,TRBD2,-
CSGTGTTETQYF,TGCAGCGGGACGGGGACAACAGAGACCCAGTACTTC,TRBJ2-5,TRBV29-1,-,-
CASSSGLARFGETQYF,TGTGCCAGCAGCTCGGGACTAGCGAGGTTCGGGGAGACCCAGTACTTC,TRBJ2-5,TRBV7-2,TRBD2,medium-sized
CASSAGSRLFF,TGTGCCAGCAGCGCCGGATCAAGACTGTTTTTT,TRBJ1-4,TRBV25-1,-,many
CSVVLTGHYEQYF,TGCAGCGTTGTATTGACAGGGCACTACGAGCAGTACTTC,TRBJ2-7,TRBV29-1,TRBD1,few
CASSLDWVTDTQYF,TGTGCCAGCAGCTTAGATTGGGTCACAGATACGCAGTATTTT,TRBJ2-3,TRBV11-2,-,few
CASSFYGTEAFF,TGTGCCAGCAGCTTTTATGGCACTGAAGCTTTCTTT,TRBJ1-1,TRBV7-2,-,-
CASSSSGVTDTQYF,TGTGCCAGCAGCTCATCAGGGGTCACAGATACGCAGTATTTT,TRBJ2-3,TRBV7-6,-,many
CSASVLAGVTYEQYF,TGCAGTGCTAGCGTACTAGCGGGAGTTACCTACGAGCAGTACTTC,TRBJ2-7,TRBV20-1,TRBD2,-
CASSLGSGGPNEQFF,TGTGCCAGCAGCTTAGGATCGGGAGGGCCAAATGAGCAGTTCTTC,TRBJ2-1,TRBV7-2,TRBD2,-
CASSQDGQVQETQYF,TGCGCCAGCAGCCAAGATGGCCAGGTACAAGAGACCCAGTACTTC,TRBJ2-5,TRBV4-3,-,few
CSGRTGETQYF,TGCAGCGGCAGGACCGGAGAGACCCAGTACTTC,TRBJ2-5,TRBV29-1,-,-
CSAMAPLAGVTYEQYF,TGCAGTGCTATGGCCCCACTAGCGGGAGTAACCTACGAGCAGTACTTC,TRBJ2-7,TRBV20-1,TRBD2,few
CASSLVGSRQETQYF,TGCGCCAGCAGCTTGGTCGGGAGCCGCCAAGAGACCCAGTACTTC,TRBJ2-5,TRBV5-1,-,few
CASSTRDRGTEAFF,TGTGCCAGCAGCACCCGGGACAGGGGCACTGAAGCTTTCTTT,TRBJ1-1,TRBV11-2,TRBD1,-
CASSSRRTGAGEAFF,TGTGCCAGCAGCTCAAGGAGGACAGGGGCGGGCGAAGCTTTCTTT,TRBJ1-1,TRBV7-9,TRBD1,-
CSVEEVRGTDTQYF,TGCAGCGTTGAAGAAGTCAGGGGAACAGATACGCAGTATTTT,TRBJ2-3,TRBV29-1,-,once
CASRLNGVNSYNEQFF,TGTGCCAGCAGGCTTAACGGGGTAAACTCCTACAATGAGCAGTTCTTC,TRBJ2-1,TRBV6-5,-,few
CASSLDRGAYNEQFF,TGTGCCAGCAGCCTTGACAGGGGGGCCTACAATGAGCAGTTCTTC,TRBJ2-1,TRBV6-5,TRBD1,many
CASSYSQGGVEKLFF,TGTGCCAGCAGTTACTCTCAGGGAGGTGTGGAAAAACTGTTTTTT,TRBJ1-4,TRBV6-5,-,few
CASSLAPADPNTEAFF,TGCGCCAGCAGCTTGGCCCCGGCAGACCCCAACACTGAAGCTTTCTTT,TRBJ1-1,TRBV5-1,-,few
CASYRDRAEYGYTF,TGTGCCAGCTACCGGGACAGGGCGGAATATGGCTACACCTTC,TRBJ1-2,TRBV6-5,TRBD1,-
CASSPSIAEETQYF,TGTGCCAGCTCACCATCCATAGCGGAAGAGACCCAGTACTTC,TRBJ2-5,TRBV18,-,-
CASSSGLANEQFF,TGTGCCAGCAGTTCCGGACTAGCAAATGAGCAGTTCTTC,TRBJ2-1,TRBV12-3/TRBV12-4,TRBD2,-
CASTPRGQSANEQFF,TGTGCCAGCACCCCGAGGGGGCAGTCTGCAAATGAGCAGTTCTTC,TRBJ2-1,TRBV12-3/TRBV12-4,TRBD1,-
CASSYRGTRSTEAFF,TGTGCCAGCAGTTACAGGGGGACCCGGAGCACTGAAGCTTTCTTT,TRBJ1-1,TRBV6-2/TRBV6-3,-,-
CATGELAGGPRTDTQYF,TGTGCCACCGGGGAACTAGCGGGGGGGCCCCGCACAGATACGCAGTATTTT,TRBJ2-3,TRBV6-5,TRBD2,-
CSAREAGGSRQYF,TGCAGTGCTAGAGAAGCAGGGGGCAGTCGGCAGTACTTC,TRBJ2-7,TRBV20-1,TRBD1,many
CSVPLTERTDTEAFF,TGCAGTGTTCCCCTCACGGAACGGACAGACACTGAAGCTTTCTTT,TRBJ1-1,TRBV20-1,-,-
CASRPYTSVNEQFF,TGTGCCAGCAGACCTTACACTAGCGTCAATGAGCAGTTCTTC,TRBJ2-1,TRBV28,TRBD2,many
CASSLDTWTSGATDTQYF,TGTGCCAGCAGCTTAGACACCTGGACTAGCGGGGCCACAGATACGCAGTATTTT,TRBJ2-3,TRBV7-9,TRBD2,-
CSVEGQAGYNEQFF,TGCAGCGTTGAGGGGCAGGCCGGTTACAATGAGCAGTTCTTC,TRBJ2-1,TRBV29-1,-,many
CATSRGEDTQYF,TGTGCCACCAGCAGAGGGGAGGATACGCAGTATTTT,TRBJ2-3,TRBV15,-,few
CASSRRRQGTDTQYF,TGTGCCAGCAGCCGCCGGCGACAGGGCACAGATACGCAGTATTTT,TRBJ2-3,TRBV7-2,-,-
CASSPSRTEGYEQYF,TGTGCCAGCAGCCCCTCGCGCACAGAGGGGTACGAGCAGTACTTC,TRBJ2-7,TRBV11-2,-,-
CSARDIPLAGGRGQYF,TGCAGTGCTAGAGATATACCACTAGCGGGAGGAAGAGGGCAGTACTTC,TRBJ2-7,TRBV20-1,TRBD2,few
CASRSGGTEAFF,TGTGCCAGCAGGAGTGGGGGCACTGAAGCTTTCTTT,TRBJ1-1,TRBV28,-,many
CASSLGPNTGELFF,TGCGCCAGCAGCCTGGGACCGAACACCGGGGAGCTGTTTTTT,TRBJ2-2,TRBV4-1,-,many
CSVEASGGTQYF,TGCAGCGTTGAGGCTAGCGGCGGTACGCAGTATTTT,TRBJ2-3,TRBV29-1,TRBD2,many
CASSQGANRGYEQYF,TGTGCCAGCAGCCAAGGAGCCAACAGGGGATACGAGCAGTACTTC,TRBJ2-7,TRBV3-1,TRBD1,many
CASSFYNNEQFF,TGTGCCAGCAGTTTCTACAACAATGAGCAGTTCTTC,TRBJ2-1,TRBV27,-,many
CATSDMSGDNEQFF,TGTGCCACCAGTGATATGAGCGGGGACAATGAGCAGTTCTTC,TRBJ2-1,TRBV24-1,TRBD2,few
CASSVDSGRGNEQFF,TGTGCCAGCAGCGTAGACAGCGGGAGGGGGAATGAGCAGTTCTTC,TRBJ2-1,TRBV9,TRBD2,-
CASSLEGTGVRTGELFF,TGCGCCAGCAGCCTCGAGGGGACAGGGGTGAGGACCGGGGAGCTGTTTTTT,TRBJ2-2,TRBV4-1,TRBD1,-
CASSQSVVSGANVLTF,TGTGCCAGCAGCCAGTCGGTCGTCTCTGGGGCCAACGTCCTGACTTTC,TRBJ2-6,TRBV7-6,-,once
CASTKGTSSYYEQYF,TGTGCCAGTACTAAGGGGACTAGCAGTTACTACGAGCAGTACTTC,TRBJ2-7,TRBV19,TRBD2,-
CSAKGHTEAFF,TGCAGTGCTAAAGGGCACACTGAAGCTTTCTTT,TRBJ1-1,TRBV20-1,-,many
CASSPRTGSHEQYF,TGTGCCAGCAGTCCCAGGACAGGGAGCCACGAGCAGTACTTC,TRBJ2-7,TRBV6-6,TRBD1,few